This TCR beta chain comes out of a study of T-cell reconstitution after alpha-beta-depleted transplantation in children. CDR1 is PRHDT and CDR2 is FYEKMQ in the germline V gene (reference sequence). The CDR3 runs to 13 residues. The V end lost 5 bases, the J end lost 5 bases, and 12 bases lay between the germline ends. Molecular barcoding with unique molecular identifiers was used for the TCRbeta library. TCRdb called the PCR reads again in MiXCR, with one record for every CDR3 protein. The sample has around 960,000 distinct CDR3 sequences; around 30% are singletons. The chain employs TRBV13 and TRBJ1-1; possibly TRBD1 for D (6 bases). This receptor was obtained from a boy in the first two years of life who had a stem cell transplant for SCID, so the T cells may come from the graft donor. The input for sequencing was PBMCs, mostly from graft donor cells, taken 360 days after TCRalphabeta/CD19-depleted stem cell transplant. The CDR3 spells CASSSLTGTEAFF. CDR3 bases: TGTGCCAGCAGCAGCCTAACAGGGACTGAAGCTTTCTTT.